This TCR beta chain was identified during a study of blood T cell repertoires in COVID-19. In the source study's methods: Scientists estimated how many nucleated cells there were by amplifying reference gene primers. Measured with immunoSEQ multiplex PCR; TCRdb has only the in-frame clones, and not every one. V, J and clone size were drawn from that table, and D and trimming were deduced from the DNA. The sample has about 220,000 clones, 80% seen once. This clone occurred a few times. V dropped 3 bases and J dropped 2 bases, with 11 bases sitting between them. This CDR3 is built from 14 residues. CDR1 and CDR2 (germline): SGHDN, FVKESK.

Sequencing input: peripheral blood. The rearrangement uses TRBV14 and TRBJ2-7; D is undetermined. The clonotype was recovered from an older woman with acute or convalescent COVID-19. CDR3 nucleotides: TGTGCCAGCAGCCAGAACTCTATGCCCTACGAGCAGTACTTC. Translation: CASSQNSMPYEQYF.